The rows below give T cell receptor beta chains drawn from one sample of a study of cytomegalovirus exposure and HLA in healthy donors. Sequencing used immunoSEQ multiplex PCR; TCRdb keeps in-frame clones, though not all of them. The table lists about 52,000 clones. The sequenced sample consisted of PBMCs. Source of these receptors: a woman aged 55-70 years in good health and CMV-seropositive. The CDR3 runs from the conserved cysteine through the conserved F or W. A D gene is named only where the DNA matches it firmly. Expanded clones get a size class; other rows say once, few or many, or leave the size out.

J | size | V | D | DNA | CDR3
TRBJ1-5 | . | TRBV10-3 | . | TGTGCCATCTCCAGCGGGACCGAGTACAATCAGCCCCAGCATTTT | CAISSGTEYNQPQHF
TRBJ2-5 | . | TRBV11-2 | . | TGTGCCAGCAGTGATATACTATCTGAGACCCAGTACTTC | CASSDILSETQYF
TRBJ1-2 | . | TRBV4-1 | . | TGCGCCAGCAGCCAGGGTCAGGTCTATGGCTACACCTTC | CASSQGQVYGYTF
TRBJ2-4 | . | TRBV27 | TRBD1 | TGTGCCAGCAGTTTAGGGACAGGACGCAACATTCAGTACTTC | CASSLGTGRNIQYF
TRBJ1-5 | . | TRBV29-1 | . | TGCAGCGTTGTTGCACAGGTGGGGCAGCCCCAGCATTTT | CSVVAQVGQPQHF
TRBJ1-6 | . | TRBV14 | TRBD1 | TGTGCCAGCAGCGAAACAGGGGGCCCCTATAATTCACCCCTCCACTTT | CASSETGGPYNSPLHF
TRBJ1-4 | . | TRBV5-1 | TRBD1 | TGCGCCAGCAGAGGACAGGGGGGCGAAAAACTGTTTTTT | CASRGQGGEKLFF
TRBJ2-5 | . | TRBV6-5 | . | TGTGCCAGCAGTCGGTACAGCCCGGGGGAGACCCAGTACTTC | CASSRYSPGETQYF
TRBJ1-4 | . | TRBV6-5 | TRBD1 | TGTGCCAGCGCTAAAGGGACAGGGAATGAAAAACTGTTTTTT | CASAKGTGNEKLFF
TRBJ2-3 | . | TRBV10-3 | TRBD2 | TGTGCCATCGCCCCTACTAGCGGGGGGGCCATTTCGGCAGATACGCAGTATTTT | CAIAPTSGGAISADTQYF
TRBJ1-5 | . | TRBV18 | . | TGTGCCAGCTCACCCGGTCAGGGCCAGCCCCAGCATTTT | CASSPGQGQPQHF
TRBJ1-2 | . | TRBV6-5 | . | TGTGCCAGCAGTTATTCCGAAAGGCGGCTTAATGGCTACACCTTC | CASSYSERRLNGYTF
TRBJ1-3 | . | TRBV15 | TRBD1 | TGTGCCACCAGCAGAGGCAGGGGGAACTCTGGAAACACCATATATTTT | CATSRGRGNSGNTIYF
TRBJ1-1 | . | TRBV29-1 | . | TGCACGGGGGGATGGGACACTGAAGCTTTCTTT | CTGGWDTEAFF
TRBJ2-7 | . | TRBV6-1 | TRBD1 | TGTGCCAGCAGTGGACGGGACAGGGTAAGCGAGCAGTACTTC | CASSGRDRVSEQYF
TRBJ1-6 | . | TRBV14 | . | TGTGCCAGCAGCCTCTCGGGGTCGTTGAATTCACCCCTCCACTTT | CASSLSGSLNSPLHF
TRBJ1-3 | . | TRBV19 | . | TGTGCCAGTACCCCGGGACAAACTTTCGATTCCTTCTCTGGAAACACCATATATTTT | CASTPGQTFDSFSGNTIYF
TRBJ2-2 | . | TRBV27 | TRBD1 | TGTGCCAGCACCCTCTCCCAGGGCAGGGGGATCACCGGGGAGCTGTTTTTT | CASTLSQGRGITGELFF
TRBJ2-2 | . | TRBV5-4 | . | TGTGCCAGCAGCCCCGCTGACATTAAGGGGGAGCTGTTTTTT | CASSPADIKGELFF
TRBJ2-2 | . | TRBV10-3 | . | TGTGCCATCAGTGGACTGGCTAGCTCTATGGGGGAGCTGTTTTTT | CAISGLASSMGELFF
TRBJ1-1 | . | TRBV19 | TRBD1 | TGTGCCAGTAGTATAGAGGACAGGGGTGAAGCTTTCTTT | CASSIEDRGEAFF
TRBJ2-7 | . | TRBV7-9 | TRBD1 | TGTGCCAGCAGCTATATTACAGGGGCGCTCGCCTACGAGCAGTACTTC | CASSYITGALAYEQYF
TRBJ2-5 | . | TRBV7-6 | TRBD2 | TGTGCCAGCAGCCAACTTCGCGGGGGGGCATCAGAGACCCAGTACTTC | CASSQLRGGASETQYF
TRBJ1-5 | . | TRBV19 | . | TGTGCCAGTAGTTCGGTTCATAGCAATCAGCCCCAGCATTTT | CASSSVHSNQPQHF
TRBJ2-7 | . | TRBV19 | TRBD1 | TGTGCCAGTAGTATTAGTGGCAGGGGGTACGAGCAGTACTTC | CASSISGRGYEQYF
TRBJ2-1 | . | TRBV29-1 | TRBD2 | TGCAGCGTGCGACTAGCGGGGTATGAGCAGTTCTTC | CSVRLAGYEQFF
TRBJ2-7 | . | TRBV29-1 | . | TGCAGCGTTACACCGGGTCTAGCCTACGAGCAGTACTTC | CSVTPGLAYEQYF
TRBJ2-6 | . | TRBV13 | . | TGTGCCAGCAGTCGGTCTGGGGCCAACGTCCTGACTTTC | CASSRSGANVLTF
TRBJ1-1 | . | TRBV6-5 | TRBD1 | TGTGCCAGCAGTTCCCCGGGACAGGGGGCTGGGACTGAAGCTTTCTTT | CASSSPGQGAGTEAFF
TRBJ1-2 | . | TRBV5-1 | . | TGCGCCAGCAGCCCGGAAAGGGACATACTTGGCTACACCTTC | CASSPERDILGYTF
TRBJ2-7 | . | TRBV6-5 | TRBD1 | TGTGCCAGCAGTTACGCAGGGGGTGCCTACGAGCAGTACTTC | CASSYAGGAYEQYF
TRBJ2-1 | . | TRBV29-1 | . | TGCAGCGTTGTAGGGCAGGGGACGTACAATGAGCAGTTCTTC | CSVVGQGTYNEQFF
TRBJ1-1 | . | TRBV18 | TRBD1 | TGTGCCAGCTCACCAGGACAGGGGAACACTGAAGCTTTCTTT | CASSPGQGNTEAFF
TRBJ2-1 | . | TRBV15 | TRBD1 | TGTGCCACCAGCGGCCTCGACGGACAGGGTGATGAGCAGTTCTTC | CATSGLDGQGDEQFF
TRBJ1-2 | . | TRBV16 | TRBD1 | TGTGCCAGCAGCCAATCAGGGACAGGAATTGGTGGCTACACCTTC | CASSQSGTGIGGYTF
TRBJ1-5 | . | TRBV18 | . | TGTGCCAGCTCTCCCAGACAGAATAGCAATCAGCCCCAGCATTTT | CASSPRQNSNQPQHF
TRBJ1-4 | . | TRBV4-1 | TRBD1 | TGCGCCAGCAGCCAAGAAGGACGGGGACAGCCCGGGGAAAAACTGTTTTTT | CASSQEGRGQPGEKLFF
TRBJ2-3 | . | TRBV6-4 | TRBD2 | TGTGCCAGCAGTGACTCGAGCGGGGGGGCAGATACGCAGTATTTT | CASSDSSGGADTQYF
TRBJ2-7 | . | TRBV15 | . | TGTGCCAGCGCAAGGGACACTTCCTACGAGCAGTACTTC | CASARDTSYEQYF
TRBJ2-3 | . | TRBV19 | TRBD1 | TGTGCCAGTAGAGACCGACAGGGGGCCACAGATACGCAGTATTTT | CASRDRQGATDTQYF
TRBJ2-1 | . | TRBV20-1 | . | TGCAACCTAGGGGTTGAGCAGTTCTTC | CNLGVEQFF
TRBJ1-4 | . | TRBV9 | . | TGTGCCAGCAGCGTAGCTAACGGGGATTTCAATGAAAAACTGTTTTTT | CASSVANGDFNEKLFF
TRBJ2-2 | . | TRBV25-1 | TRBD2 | TGTGCCAGCAGAGGGACTAGCGGGGTCAGCGGGGAGCTGTTTTTT | CASRGTSGVSGELFF
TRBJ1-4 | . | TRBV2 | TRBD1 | TGTGCCAGCAGGGACAGGGGACTATGGGAAAAACTGTTTTTT | CASRDRGLWEKLFF
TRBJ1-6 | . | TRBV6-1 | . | TGTGCCAGCAGGGGGAGAACAGGGACGGATTCACCCCTCCACTTT | CASRGRTGTDSPLHF
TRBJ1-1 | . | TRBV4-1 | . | TGCGCCAGCAGCCAAGTTGGGCTGGGGAACACTGAAGCTTTCTTT | CASSQVGLGNTEAFF
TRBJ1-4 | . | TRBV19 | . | TGTGCCAGTAGTTCGCAACAGGGTCTGGGTGAAAAACTGTTTTTT | CASSSQQGLGEKLFF
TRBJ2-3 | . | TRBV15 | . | TGTGCCACCAGCAGAGAAGGAAGCGGTCCAGATACGCAGTATTTT | CATSREGSGPDTQYF
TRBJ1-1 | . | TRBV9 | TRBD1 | TGTGCCAGCAGCCCCGGGACAGCGAACACTGAAGCTTTCTTT | CASSPGTANTEAFF
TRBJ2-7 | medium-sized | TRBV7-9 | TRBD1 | TGTGCCAGCAGCTTCGCCGGACAGGGAGACTACGAGCAGTACTTC | CASSFAGQGDYEQYF
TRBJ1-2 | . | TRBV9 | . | TGTGCCAGCAGCGTAGCTGGTGGAGGGGACTATGGCTACACCTTC | CASSVAGGGDYGYTF
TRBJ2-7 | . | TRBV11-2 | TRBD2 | TGTGCCAGCAGCCAATCGTTAGCGGGGGCCGCCTACGAGCAGTACTTC | CASSQSLAGAAYEQYF
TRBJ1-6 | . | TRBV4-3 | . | TGCGCCAGCAGCCAAGCGCCAGGGCCGAGCTCCTATAATTCACCCCTCCACTTT | CASSQAPGPSSYNSPLHF
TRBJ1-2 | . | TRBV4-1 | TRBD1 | TGCGCCAGCAGCCAAGTGCAGGGGGGCTATGGCTACACCTTC | CASSQVQGGYGYTF
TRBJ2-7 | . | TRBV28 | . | TGTGCCAGCACCACAGGGTGGAGGACCTACGAGCAGTACTTC | CASTTGWRTYEQYF
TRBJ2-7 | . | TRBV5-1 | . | TGCGCCAGCAGCTTGTCCCAGGCCTACTACGAGCAGTACTTC | CASSLSQAYYEQYF
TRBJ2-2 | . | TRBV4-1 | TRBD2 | TGCGCCAGCAGCCAAGATTCCTTACTAGCGGGAAACACCGGGGAGCTGTTTTTT | CASSQDSLLAGNTGELFF
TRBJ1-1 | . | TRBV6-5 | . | TGTGCCAGCAGTTACTCCCCAGGTTACACTGAAGCTTTCTTT | CASSYSPGYTEAFF
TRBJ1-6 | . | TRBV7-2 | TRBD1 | TGTGCCAGCAGCCGACAGGGGCAGAATTCACCCCTCCACTTT | CASSRQGQNSPLHF